This T cell receptor beta chain was sequenced during a study of early T cells in non-severe SARS-CoV-2 infection. About the study: With bulk RNA from unsorted whole blood as input, sequencing yielded unpaired chains.

Unique molecular identifier tags were affixed to discrete cDNA molecules. Each CDR3 protein gets one entry after TCRdb re-called the 5' RACE reads with MiXCR. The sample shows nearly 45,000 distinct CDR3 sequences, 11% of them seen only once. This CDR3 spans 14 amino acids. The germline gives CDR1 SGHTA, CDR2 FQGTGA. The ends lost 3 bases at V and 6 bases at J; junction bases unmatched: 3. J is TRBJ2-1 and V is TRBV7-3, with 9 bases identical to TRBD2. Sample: whole blood. This sequence was found in an adult who was a healthcare worker with PCR-confirmed SARS-CoV-2 infection or an uninfected control (not recorded which). This CDR3 is CASSFMTSGNEQFF. As DNA, the CDR3 is TGTGCCAGCAGCTTCATGACTAGCGGCAATGAGCAGTTCTTC.